These T cell receptor beta chains were read from a single sample in a study of neoadjuvant anti-PD-1 for oral cavity cancer. Sequencing was performed with immunoSEQ multiplex PCR; in TCRdb, only in-frame clones are kept and a portion is missing. The sample lists about 14,000 clones, about 61% seen once, with roughly 2.4% in the top ten. The starting material was PBMCs, obtained before nivolumab (anti-PD-1) treatment. All receptors come from a person between 40 and 85 years old with oral cavity squamous cell carcinoma. CDR3s include the opening cysteine and the closing phenylalanine or tryptophan. A D gene is named only where the DNA matches it firmly. Only part of the rows carry a size: once, few, many, or a class if the clone is expanded.

NA | TRBJ2-7 | TRBD1 | TRBV6-5 | CASSRLDRGHEQYF | TGTGCCAGCAGCCGACTGGACAGGGGCCACGAGCAGTACTTC
few | TRBJ1-5 | NA | TRBV7-2 | CASSQDPAGVRQPQHF | TGTGCCAGCAGCCAAGACCCGGCTGGGGTCCGGCAGCCCCAGCATTTT
few | TRBJ2-7 | NA | TRBV19 | CASTHGEGRSYEQYF | TGTGCCAGTACCCACGGAGAGGGACGCAGCTACGAGCAGTACTTC
NA | TRBJ2-1 | TRBD2 | TRBV27 | CASSGGAFRSYNEQFF | TGTGCCAGTAGCGGGGGGGCTTTCCGCTCCTACAATGAGCAGTTCTTC
NA | TRBJ1-1 | NA | TRBV7-9 | CASNRGGSTEAFF | TGTGCCAGCAATAGAGGAGGGAGCACTGAAGCTTTCTTT
NA | TRBJ2-1 | NA | TRBV14 | CASSRTVFLQFF | TGTGCCAGCAGCCGGACAGTTTTTCTGCAGTTCTTC
NA | TRBJ1-1 | NA | TRBV9 | CASGGGGLYTEAFF | TGTGCCAGCGGGGGCGGGGGCCTGTACACTGAAGCTTTCTTT
few | TRBJ1-5 | TRBD1 | TRBV19 | CASTPDRGLQPQHF | TGTGCCAGTACCCCGGACAGGGGGCTTCAGCCCCAGCATTTT
few | TRBJ1-1 | NA | TRBV19 | CASSIRGNTEAFF | TGTGCCAGTAGTATCCGGGGGAACACTGAAGCTTTCTTT
NA | TRBJ1-1 | NA | TRBV5-1 | CASSSGGGFTEAFF | TGCGCCAGCAGCTCGGGTGGGGGGTTCACTGAAGCTTTCTTT
NA | TRBJ2-7 | TRBD1 | TRBV5-4 | CASSKPGGLEQYF | TGTGCCAGCAGCAAGCCAGGGGGCCTCGAGCAGTACTTC
NA | TRBJ2-7 | TRBD2 | TRBV10-3 | CAISGRTSGAYEQYF | TGTGCCATCAGTGGGAGGACTAGCGGAGCCTACGAGCAGTACTTC
once | TRBJ1-1 | NA | TRBV27 | CASSSKRRDTEAFF | TGTGCCAGCAGCTCGAAGAGGAGGGACACTGAAGCTTTCTTT
NA | TRBJ2-1 | NA | TRBV10-2 | CASSPTTARSNQQFF | TGCGCCAGCAGTCCGACTACCGCGCGGTCAAATCAGCAGTTCTTC
NA | TRBJ1-2 | NA | TRBV19 | CASSIEGTVGGYTF | TGTGCCAGTAGTATAGAGGGGACCGTCGGGGGCTACACCTTC
NA | TRBJ1-2 | NA | TRBV19 | CASSIDRGQQRGYTF | TGTGCCAGTAGTATAGATCGAGGACAGCAACGTGGCTACACCTTC
few | TRBJ2-7 | NA | TRBV2 | CASSPTGGEQYF | TGTGCCAGCAGTCCTACAGGAGGCGAGCAGTACTTC
few | TRBJ2-7 | NA | TRBV5-4 | CASSAQRAGSTYEQYF | TGTGCCAGCAGCGCCCAGCGGGCCGGATCAACCTACGAGCAGTACTTC
NA | TRBJ2-3 | NA | TRBV7-3 | CASSSPGGNADTQYF | TGTGCCAGCAGCTCCCCAGGCGGGAACGCAGATACGCAGTATTTT
few | TRBJ1-5 | NA | TRBV28 | CASRRPSEGRRNQPQHF | TGTGCCAGCAGGCGGCCTAGCGAGGGGCGAAGGAATCAGCCCCAGCATTTT
NA | TRBJ1-2 | TRBD1 | TRBV12-5 | CASGLVDRGGVLRENNYGYTF | TGTGCTAGTGGTTTGGTGGACAGGGGAGGGGTTCTTCGCGAAAATAACTATGGCTACACCTTC